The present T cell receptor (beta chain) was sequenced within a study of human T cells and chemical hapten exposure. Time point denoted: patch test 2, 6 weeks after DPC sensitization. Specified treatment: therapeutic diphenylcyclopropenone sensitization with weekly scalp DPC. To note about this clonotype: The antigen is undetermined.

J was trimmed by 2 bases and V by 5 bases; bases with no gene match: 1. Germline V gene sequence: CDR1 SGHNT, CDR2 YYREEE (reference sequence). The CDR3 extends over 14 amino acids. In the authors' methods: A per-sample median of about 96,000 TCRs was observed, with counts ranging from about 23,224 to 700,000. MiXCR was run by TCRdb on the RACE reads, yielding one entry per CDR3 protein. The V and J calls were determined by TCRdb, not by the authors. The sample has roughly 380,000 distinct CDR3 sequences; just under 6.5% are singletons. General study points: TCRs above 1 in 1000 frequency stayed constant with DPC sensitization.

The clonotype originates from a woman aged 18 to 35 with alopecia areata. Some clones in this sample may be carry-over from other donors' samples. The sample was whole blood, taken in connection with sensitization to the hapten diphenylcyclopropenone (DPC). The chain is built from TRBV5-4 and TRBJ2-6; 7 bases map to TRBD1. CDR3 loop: CASRQGPGANVLTF. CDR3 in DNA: TGTGCCAGCAGACAGGGGCCTGGGGCCAACGTCCTGACTTTC.